The 17 T cell receptor beta chains listed next were all sequenced from one sample in a study of T cell repertoires in cytomegalovirus infection. TCRdb called the reads again in MiXCR, with one record for every CDR3 protein. The sample has some 130,000 distinct CDR3 sequences; more than 20% are singletons. Antigens of these TCRs are unknown. Sample: PBMCs, sequenced either directly or after in vitro stimulation (not recorded which). These receptors were obtained from a human donor in good health (CMV status not recorded). Some clones in this sample may be carry-over from other donors' samples.

The V gene is TRBV7-2, the J gene TRBJ1-2, with TRBD1 matching over 11 bases. After removal of 5 bases from V and 7 bases from J, the junction contained 9 bases not matched to a gene. The CDR3 loop spans 15 amino acids. Germline-derived CDR1 and CDR2 are SGHTA and FQGNSA. The CDR3 loop is CASSPRTGGISGYTF. The DNA for the CDR3 is TGTGCCAGCAGCCCCAGGACAGGGGGCATTAGTGGCTACACCTTC.

Within the sample, this clonotype is medium-sized (0.01 to 0.1%). The chain carries TRBV12-3 or TRBV12-4 and TRBJ2-3, with TRBD2 matching 12 bases. The CDR3 sequence is 15 residues long. J lost 5 bases, V lost 5 bases, and 5 bases had no gene match. This CDR3 is CASSMTSGSGDTQYF. CDR3 DNA sequence: TGTGCCAGCAGTATGACTAGCGGGAGTGGAGATACGCAGTATTTT.

The chain links TRBV6-2 or TRBV6-3 to TRBJ2-7, with 9 bases that match TRBD1. The CDR3 totals 14 residues. Germline V gives CDR1 MNHEY, CDR2 SVGEGT. The J segment lost 4 bases and the V segment lost 5 bases, leaving 6 bases of the junction unmatched. The CDR3: CASSRDRVGYEQYV. DNA for the CDR3: TGTGCCAGCAGTCGGGACAGGGTGGGGTACGAGCAGTACGTC.

This clonotype has only a few counts. This sequence joins TRBV24-1 and TRBJ2-1; 7 bases line up with TRBD2. Germline V CDR1 and CDR2: KGHDR, SFDVKD. The CDR3 has 15 residues. Trimming removed 1 base from V and 9 bases from J; junction bases left unmatched: 8. The CDR3, as DNA: TGTGCCACCAGTGATTTAGGACTAGACGATGGTGAGCAGTTCTTC. This codes for CATSDLGLDDGEQFF.

The sample holds many counts of this clonotype. The V gene is TRBV7-2, the J gene TRBJ1-1; TRBD1 matches 7 bases. Germline V gene sequence: CDR1 SGHTA, CDR2 FQGNSA. Trimming took 5 bases from V and 5 from J; bases not matched to a gene: 11. This CDR3 has 15 residues. CDR3 DNA: TGTGCCAGCAGCACCTACAGGGGCGGCGGAACTGAAGCTTTCTTT. The encoded protein is CASSTYRGGGTEAFF.

The chain couples TRBV30 to TRBJ2-1; TRBD2 aligns across 11 bases. CDR1 is GTSNPN and CDR2 is SVGIG in the germline V gene (reference sequence). Losses at the gene ends were 4 bases for V and 7 bases for J; bases not matched to a gene: 3. This CDR3 comprises 13 residues. The CDR3 loop reads CAWKLAGVNEQFF. In nucleotides, the CDR3 is TGTGCCTGGAAACTAGCGGGAGTTAATGAGCAGTTCTTC.

The V gene is TRBV28, the J gene TRBJ2-7; unclear D gene. Germline lookup yields CDR1 MDHEN and CDR2 SYDVKM. The CDR3 covers 13 residues. Trimming left V 4 bases short and J 0 bases short, with 7 bases between. CDR3 amino acids: CASSSAPSYEQYF. The DNA of the CDR3 is TGTGCCAGCAGTTCAGCTCCCTCCTACGAGCAGTACTTC.

The V and J genes are TRBV18 and TRBJ2-1, with 8 nucleotides matching TRBD1. Germline CDR1 reads KGHSH; CDR2 reads LQKENI. Unmatched junction bases numbered 10, after V lost 6 bases and J lost 0 bases. This CDR3 has 17 amino acids. The DNA for the CDR3 is TGTGCCAGCTCCGACTGGGACAGGTCTGGCTCCTACAATGAGCAGTTCTTC. It encodes CASSDWDRSGSYNEQFF. Filled out from reference TRBV18 and TRBJ2-1, the complete variable domain reads NAGVMQNPRHLVRRRGQEARLRCSPMKGHSHVYWYRQLPEEGLKFMVYLQKENIIDESGMPKERFSAEFPKEGPSILRIQQVVRGDSAAYFCASSDWDRSGSYNEQFFGPGTRLTVL.

This clonotype has more than one count but fewer than ten. This chain uses TRBV30 with TRBJ1-2, with D tentatively TRBD1 (5 bases). Deletions cut 2 bases from V and 9 bases from J, with 16 bases between. The CDR3 runs to 13 residues. Per the germline V gene, CDR1 is GTSNPN and CDR2 is SVGIG (reference sequence). The CDR3 reads CAWSTGHQRSYTF. The CDR3 region has the DNA TGTGCCTGGAGTACAGGACACCAAAGGAGCTACACCTTC.

A single count supports this clonotype. This chain joins TRBV20-1 and TRBJ2-7; TRBD2 agrees at 11 bases. Germline-derived CDR1 and CDR2 are DFQATT and SNEGSKA (reference sequence). The CDR3 covers 14 residues. Trimming cost V 3 bases and J 7 bases; bases outside gene matches: 8. This CDR3 is CSARVGLAGGEQYF. In DNA, the CDR3 is TGCAGTGCTAGGGTGGGCCTAGCGGGAGGTGAGCAGTACTTC.

The DNA for the CDR3 is TGTGCCAGCAGTAATAACGTGGGACTAATGAACACTGAAGCTTTCTTT. Protein product: CASSNNVGLMNTEAFF. J is TRBJ1-1 and V is TRBV6-2 or TRBV6-3, with D possibly matching TRBD1 (5 bases). The CDR3 runs to 16 residues. The V and J ends lost 5 bases and 0 bases respectively, with 16 bases between them. Germline V gives CDR1 MNHEY, CDR2 SVGEGT.

This sequence joins TRBV12-3 or TRBV12-4 and TRBJ1-5; D call uncertain. The CDR3 covers 13 residues. The V end was cut by 5 bases, the J end by 4 bases, with 9 bases between. CDR3 sequence (DNA): TGTGCCAGCAGTAAACTGAGGAATCAGCCCCAGCATTTT. It translates to CASSKLRNQPQHF.

This chain connects TRBV19 to TRBJ2-3; D gene uncertain. The germline gives CDR1 LNHDA, CDR2 SQIVND (reference sequence). V lost 6 bases and J lost 0, with 7 bases in between. CDR3 size: 13 residues. The CDR3 protein is CASRTESTDTQYF. As DNA, the CDR3 is TGTGCCAGTAGAACAGAGAGCACAGATACGCAGTATTTT.

This clonotype was detected ten times or more. The V gene is TRBV7-3, the J gene TRBJ2-2; 16 bases agree with TRBD2. Germline loops: CDR1 SGHTA, CDR2 FQGTGA. The CDR3 covers 19 residues. Trimming at V came to 3 bases and at J to 5 bases, leaving 9 bases not matched to a gene. This CDR3 reads CASSFSGTSGRARTGELFF. Here the CDR3 DNA reads TGTGCCAGCAGCTTCTCAGGGACTAGCGGGAGGGCGAGGACCGGGGAGCTGTTTTTT.

This clonotype was detected once. The chain carries TRBV4-1 and TRBJ2-7; D remains unclear. Trimming shortened V by 1 base and J by 5 bases, and 6 bases separated the two germline ends. CDR3 length: 12 residues. Germline V gene data show CDR1 as MGHRA and CDR2 as YSYEKL. This chain's CDR3 is CASSQGGDEQYV. The CDR3 coding sequence is TGCGCCAGCAGCCAAGGGGGTGACGAGCAGTACGTC.

This clonotype was observed a few times. The gene calls are TRBV7-9 and TRBJ1-1, with a tentative D call TRBD1 (6 bases). CDR1 is SEHNR, CDR2 FQNEAQ, per germline (reference sequence). CDR3 size: 14 residues. The V gene lost 5 bases and the J gene lost 4 bases, with 14 bases spanning the gap. The CDR3 loop is CASSPDRGSTEAFF. The CDR3 nucleotides are TGTGCCAGCAGCCCGGACAGAGGAAGCACTGAAGCTTTCTTT. The whole variable domain, remainder taken from reference TRBV7-9 and TRBJ1-1, is DTGVSQNPRHKITKRGQNVTFRCDPISEHNRLYWYRQTLGQGPEFLTYFQNEAQLEKSRLLSDRFSAERPKGSFSTLEIQRTEQGDSAMYLCASSPDRGSTEAFFGQGTRLTVV.

The chain couples TRBV19 to TRBJ1-1, with TRBD1 matching over 9 bases. This CDR3 has 12 amino acids. Unmatched junction bases numbered 6, after V lost 10 bases and J lost 6 bases. Looked up from germline, CDR1 is LNHDA and CDR2 is SQIVND (reference sequence). CDR3 sequence reads: CATGQGTAEAFF. In nucleotides, the CDR3 is TGTGCCACCGGACAGGGGACGGCTGAAGCTTTCTTT.